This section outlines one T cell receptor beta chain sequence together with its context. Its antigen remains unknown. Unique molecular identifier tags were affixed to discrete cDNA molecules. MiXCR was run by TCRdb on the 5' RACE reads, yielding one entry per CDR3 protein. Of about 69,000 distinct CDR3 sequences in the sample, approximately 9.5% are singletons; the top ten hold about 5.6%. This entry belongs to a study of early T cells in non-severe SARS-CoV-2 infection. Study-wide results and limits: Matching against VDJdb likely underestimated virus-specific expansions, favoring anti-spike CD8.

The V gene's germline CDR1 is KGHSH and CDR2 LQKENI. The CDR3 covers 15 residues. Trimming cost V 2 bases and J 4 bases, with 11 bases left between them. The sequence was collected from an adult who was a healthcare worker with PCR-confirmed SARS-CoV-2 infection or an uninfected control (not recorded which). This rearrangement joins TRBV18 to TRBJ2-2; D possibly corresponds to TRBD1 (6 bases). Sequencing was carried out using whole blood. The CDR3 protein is CASSPFRGATGELFF. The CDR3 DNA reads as TGTGCCAGCTCACCATTCAGGGGAGCCACCGGGGAGCTGTTTTTT.